This T cell receptor (beta chain) was retrieved from a study of post-analysis software for immune sequencing data (dated by TCRdb to 2013 to 2016). With respect to the entire study: Disease courses on record covered relapsing-remitting, secondary progressive and progressive-relapsing multiple sclerosis, though some patients had no subtype annotation. The patient repertoires were compared against approximately eleven previously published healthy control repertoires obtained from donors aged roughly 6 to 26 years. A subset of samples was prepared in parallel using single-end sample barcoding, then pooled and co-amplified after Illumina adapter ligation.

Results and caveats for the whole study, not just this receptor: Compared with controls, multiple sclerosis patients had significantly lower normalized Chao1 diversity, a finding suggesting substantial peripheral T-cell clonal expansion. The multiple sclerosis patient group was slightly younger than the control group. Strong co-clustering of samples prepared in the same batch was shown by direct clustering with F measure, prompting a batch-effect correction. Several TRBV segments, including TRBV5-6, TRBV5-1 and TRBV20-1, were significantly more frequent in patients than controls.

Note on this clonotype: Its binding antigen is unknown. Possible read error: a much larger clone is one base away.

CDR1 and CDR2 (MGHRA, YSYEKL) derive from the germline V gene. The CDR3 numbers 15 residues from cysteine through phenylalanine. Of the read, only the CDR3 DNA is kept; its 45 bases are in frame from base 1. To demonstrate the VDJtools post-analysis software, TCR beta repertoires were profiled from the peripheral blood of about 13 young patients with multiple sclerosis. The multiple sclerosis patients were children and adolescents ranging in age from 6 to 15 years. Library generation was performed with PCR. Sequencing took place on an Illumina HiSeq 2500. Unique molecular identifiers were incorporated into TCR beta cDNA libraries to reduce PCR and sequencing biases. Per 1 to 10 million input T cells, approximately 500,000 cDNA molecules were obtained, such that each molecule approximated one T cell. Patient libraries were prepared and sequenced with the same protocol used for the earlier healthy control dataset. Within a given batch, samples were prepared together, multiplexed and sequenced on the same HiSeq lane. The study's own analysis went as follows. MIGEC was used to process the raw barcoded reads, and molecular identifier groups with only a single read were discarded before consensus assembly and CDR3 extraction. VDJtools was used for post-analysis of the clonotype tables, and diversity was normalized by down-sampling every dataset to the size of the smallest sample. Repertoire overlap clustering matched CDR3 amino acid but not nucleotide sequences to correct batch-related cross-sample contamination. The public sequencing data were trimmed at Q25 with fastp and processed into clonotypes with MiXCR by TCRdb, which kept only in-frame beta chains. One record per CDR3 amino acid sequence lists the most common genes and DNA. Clone size and V and J calls follow TCRdb, not the original study. Counted in this sample were over 150,000 distinct CDR3 sequences; 30% of them appeared once. The ten biggest clones cover about 1.6% of the sample.

The sample consisted of blood. The receptor was derived from a girl under 18 with multiple sclerosis. The chain couples TRBV4-1 to TRBJ2-5; TRBD2 lines up with 8 middle nucleotides. In nucleotides, the sequence is TGCGCCGGCAGCCAGCGGGAGAGGGGGCAAGAGACCCAGTACTTC. The encoded protein is CAGSQRERGQETQYF.